The 23 T cell receptor beta chains below all came from one sample that was sequenced in a study of radiation and T cells in renal cell carcinoma. Noted time point: blood 4 weeks post-SBRT, at nephrectomy. Treatment reported: 15 Gy SBRT to primary tumor, nephrectomy 4 weeks later. The protocol was immunoSEQ multiplex PCR, while the TCRdb copy is restricted to in-frame clones and leaves out a portion. The table records around 100,000 clones, around 84% of them present only once. Sequencing used blood, obtained from a patient whose treatment included radiotherapy and nephrectomy. The receptor set was obtained from a man aged 60-69 years with renal cell carcinoma.

The chain uses TRBV5-1 and TRBJ2-1; 8 positions match TRBD2. The V segment lost 0 bases and the J segment 4 bases; nucleotides outside the gene matches: 6. Germline V gene lookup returns CDR1 SGHRS and CDR2 YFSETQ. The CDR3 loop spans 16 amino acids. The DNA of the CDR3 is TGCGCCAGCAGCTTGGGCCCGGGAGGGGGGTACAATGAGCAGTTCTTC. Encoded protein: CASSLGPGGGYNEQFF. Filled out from reference TRBV5-1 and TRBJ2-1, the complete variable domain reads KAGVTQTPRYLIKTRGQQVTLSCSPISGHRSVSWYQQTPGQGLQFLFEYFSETQRNKGNFPGRFSGRQFSNSRSEMNVSTLELGDSALYLCASSLGPGGGYNEQFFGPGTRLTVL.

V and J are TRBV18 and TRBJ1-2; no firm D call. Germline-derived CDR1 and CDR2 are KGHSH and LQKENI. Trimming shortened V by 3 bases and J by 5 bases, and 19 bases separated the two germline ends. CDR3 size: 16 residues. CDR3 nucleotides: TGTGCCAGCTCACCGTCTACCCCGAGAGGGCGGTATGGCTACACCTTC. Protein product: CASSPSTPRGRYGYTF.

J is TRBJ2-1 and V is TRBV10-1, with 9 bases that match TRBD2. With V trimmed by 4 bases and J by 5 bases, 9 bases remained unmatched. Germline CDR1 WNHNN, CDR2 SYGVQD (reference sequence). This CDR3 spans 16 amino acids. The CDR3 DNA follows: TGCGCCAGCAGTGCCCCCGGGACTAGCCCACACAATGAGCAGTTCTTC. Its translation: CASSAPGTSPHNEQFF.

The chain combines TRBV28 with TRBJ2-7; 7 bases are shared with TRBD1. Trimming cost V 5 bases and J 2 bases; bases outside gene matches: 6. Germline assignment: CDR1 MDHEN and CDR2 SYDVKM. The CDR3 spans 14 residues. This chain's CDR3 is CASSIQGRTYEQYF. The CDR3 coding sequence is TGTGCCAGCAGTATACAGGGGCGGACCTACGAGCAGTACTTC.

The rearrangement joins TRBV5-1 to TRBJ2-7; D tentatively fits TRBD1 or TRBD2 (5 bases each). Germline V lookup: CDR1 SGHRS, CDR2 YFSETQ. V lost 0 bases and J lost 6, with 13 bases in between. The CDR3 consists of 14 residues. As DNA, the CDR3 is TGCGCCAGCAGCTTGGCAACTTCAGGGAGCGAGCAGTACTTC. Protein: CASSLATSGSEQYF.

The V gene is TRBV19, the J gene TRBJ2-1; no clear D gene. The CDR3 spans 14 residues. In germline, CDR1 is LNHDA, CDR2 SQIVND (reference sequence). Trimming cost V 5 bases and J 0 bases, with 8 bases left between them. The CDR3: CASSSPSSYNEQFF. The CDR3 DNA sequence: TGTGCCAGTAGTTCTCCTAGCTCCTACAATGAGCAGTTCTTC.

The gene calls are TRBV27 and TRBJ2-7; 11 bases line up with TRBD1. Germline V gives CDR1 MNHEY, CDR2 SMNVEV (reference sequence). This CDR3 contains 14 residues. V gave up 6 bases and J gave up 4 bases; unmatched junction bases: 5. CDR3 DNA sequence: TGTGCCAGCAGGCCCGGGACAGGGGGGTACGAGCAGTACTTC. It codes for CASRPGTGGYEQYF.

The rearrangement uses TRBV7-9 and TRBJ1-2; TRBD1 aligns across 9 bases. Germline CDR1 and CDR2: SEHNR and FQNEAQ (reference sequence). V lost 5 bases and J lost 3; bases outside the gene matches: 7. The CDR3 totals 15 residues. CDR3 sequence reads: CASSAGQGSDYGYTF. The CDR3 DNA reads TGTGCCAGCAGCGCGGGACAGGGCTCCGACTATGGCTACACCTTC.

The chain joins TRBV5-6 to TRBJ1-3; D remains ambiguous. The CDR3 spans 15 residues. Germline assignment: CDR1 SGHDT and CDR2 YYEEEE. V was shortened by 2 bases and J by 3 bases, with 12 bases between the two germline ends. CDR3 sequence reads: CASSFPGEGGNTIYF. CDR3 DNA sequence: TGTGCCAGCAGCTTCCCAGGAGAAGGTGGAAACACCATATATTTT.

This clone has just one count. The chain is built from TRBV28 and TRBJ1-6; TRBD1 aligns across 8 bases. The CDR3 is made up of 13 amino acids. J lost 7 bases, V lost 5 bases, and 1 base had no gene match. Looked up from germline, CDR1 is MDHEN and CDR2 is SYDVKM. This CDR3 reads CASSQGANSPLHF. CDR3 nucleotides: TGTGCCAGCAGTCAGGGGGCCAATTCACCCCTCCACTTT.

The rearrangement links TRBV7-8 to TRBJ2-1; a possible D gene is TRBD2 (5 bases). The CDR3 length is 13 residues. V gave up 5 bases and J gave up 7 bases, with 12 bases separating them. Germline V gives CDR1 SGHVS, CDR2 FQNEAQ. This chain's CDR3 is CASSHAPGNEQFF. The CDR3, as DNA: TGTGCCAGCAGCCACGCTCCGGGGAATGAGCAGTTCTTC.

The table lists this clone with a few counts. The chain links TRBV7-2 to TRBJ2-1; 11 bases align to TRBD1. The junction had 8 bases not matched to a gene; V was cut back by 4 bases and J by 9 bases. CDR1 is SGHTA and CDR2 is FQGNSA in the germline V gene. The CDR3 runs 15 residues. CDR3 in DNA: TGTGCCAGCAGCTCCGGACAGGGGGCTATAGGTGAGCAGTTCTTC. It codes for CASSSGQGAIGEQFF.

The rearrangement links TRBV7-3 to TRBJ2-5; 8 nucleotides match TRBD1. The length of the CDR3 is 15 residues. J lost 0 bases, V lost 5 bases, and 5 bases had no gene match. CDR1 and CDR2 (germline): SGHTA, FQGTGA. The chain's CDR3 is CASSPRTGNQETQYF. The CDR3 bases are TGTGCCAGCAGCCCTCGGACAGGGAACCAAGAGACCCAGTACTTC.

V usage is TRBV7-9 and J usage is TRBJ1-2; D is unresolved. The germline CDR1 and CDR2 sequences are SEHNR and FQNEAQ (reference sequence). Trimming pared 0 bases from V and 7 bases from J, leaving 6 bases between. The CDR3 length is 12 residues. This chain's CDR3 is CASSLAGFGYTF. CDR3 sequence (DNA): TGTGCCAGCAGCTTAGCGGGGTTTGGCTACACCTTC.

The V call is TRBV6-5, the J call TRBJ2-5, with D tentatively TRBD1 (7 bases). The CDR3 is 14 residues long. Germline assignment: CDR1 MNHEY and CDR2 SVGAGI. V lost 6 bases and J 5 bases, leaving 16 bases between the germline ends. Here the CDR3 DNA reads TGTGCCAGCAGCTCCGGGACAGCGGGCGAGACCCAGTACTTC. It is translated as CASSSGTAGETQYF.

This clone was detected once. The genes are TRBV11-2 and TRBJ2-7; 10 nucleotides line up with TRBD2. This CDR3 spans 14 amino acids. V lost 6 bases to trimming and J lost 3 bases; unmatched junction nucleotides: 5. Germline loops: CDR1 SGHAT, CDR2 FQNNGV. The CDR3 loop is CASSWTSGIYEQYF. The CDR3 bases are TGTGCCAGCAGTTGGACTAGCGGCATCTACGAGCAGTACTTC.

The chain has TRBV6-7 and TRBJ1-5; D not resolved. TRBV6-7 is flagged as an ORF with uncertain function. CDR3 size: 14 residues. The V and J ends lost 7 bases and 4 bases respectively, with 14 bases between them. In DNA, the CDR3 is TGTGCCAGCATTGGGTATACAGTAAATCAGCCCCAGCATTTT. This gives the protein CASIGYTVNQPQHF.

The rearrangement uses TRBV10-3 and TRBJ2-5; TRBD1 matches at 9 bases. V trimming: 5 bases; J trimming: 5 bases; junction bases outside the gene matches: 6. Per germline, CDR1 ENHRY and CDR2 SYGVKD. There are 14 residues in the CDR3. The CDR3 DNA sequence: TGTGCCATCAGTCGACAGGGGGAGGAGGAGACCCAGTACTTC. Protein: CAISRQGEEETQYF.

The chain recombines TRBV19 with TRBJ2-5; TRBD1 is a possible D gene (5 bases). The CDR3 is 16 amino acids. Looked up from germline, CDR1 is LNHDA and CDR2 is SQIVND (reference sequence). Trimming took 4 bases from V and 0 from J, leaving 15 bases between them. The CDR3 DNA is TGTGCCAGTAGTAAGGACGCCGACAGCAACCAAGAGACCCAGTACTTC. The encoded protein is CASSKDADSNQETQYF.

The chain carries TRBV6-6 and TRBJ2-5, with D maybe TRBD2 (5 bases). CDR3 size: 14 residues. Trimming removed 2 bases at V and 4 bases at J, with 11 bases between. Per the germline V gene, CDR1 is MNHNY and CDR2 is SVGAGI (reference sequence). CDR3 protein: CASSYEGGRETQYF. DNA for the CDR3: TGTGCCAGCAGTTACGAAGGTGGGAGAGAGACCCAGTACTTC.

This chain uses TRBV7-2 with TRBJ1-5, with D possibly being TRBD1 (5 bases). CDR3 size: 15 residues. The germline V gene has CDR1 SGHTA and CDR2 FQGNSA. V was cut by 5 bases and J by 1 base, with 12 bases left in between. CDR3 amino acids: CASSTTASSNQPQHF. The CDR3, as DNA: TGTGCCAGCAGCACGACAGCATCGAGCAATCAGCCCCAGCATTTT.

The chain recombines TRBV11-2 with TRBJ2-7; maybe TRBD1 (8 bases). The CDR3 consists of 19 residues. The V gene lost 5 bases and the J gene lost 5 bases, with 31 bases spanning the gap. Germline V gene data show CDR1 as SGHAT and CDR2 as FQNNGV. The CDR3 region has the DNA TGTGCCAGCAGCCCTACCCTAACAGGGGGGGACGCAGTCGGGGACGAGCAGTACTTC. It is translated as CASSPTLTGGDAVGDEQYF.

V and J are TRBV5-8 and TRBJ2-5; the D is unclear. There are 14 residues in the CDR3. V was cut by 6 bases and J by 7 bases, with 19 bases left in between. Germline assignment: CDR1 SGHTS and CDR2 YDEGEE. CDR3 sequence: CASTALTLPGTQYF. Here the CDR3 DNA reads TGTGCCAGCACCGCCCTGACCCTTCCGGGGACCCAGTACTTC. Filled out from reference TRBV5-8 and TRBJ2-5, the complete variable domain reads EAGVTQSPTHLIKTRGQQATLRCSPISGHTSVYWYQQALGLGLQFLLWYDEGEERNRGNFPPRFSGRQFPNYSSELNVNALELEDSALYLCASTALTLPGTQYFGPGTRLLVL.